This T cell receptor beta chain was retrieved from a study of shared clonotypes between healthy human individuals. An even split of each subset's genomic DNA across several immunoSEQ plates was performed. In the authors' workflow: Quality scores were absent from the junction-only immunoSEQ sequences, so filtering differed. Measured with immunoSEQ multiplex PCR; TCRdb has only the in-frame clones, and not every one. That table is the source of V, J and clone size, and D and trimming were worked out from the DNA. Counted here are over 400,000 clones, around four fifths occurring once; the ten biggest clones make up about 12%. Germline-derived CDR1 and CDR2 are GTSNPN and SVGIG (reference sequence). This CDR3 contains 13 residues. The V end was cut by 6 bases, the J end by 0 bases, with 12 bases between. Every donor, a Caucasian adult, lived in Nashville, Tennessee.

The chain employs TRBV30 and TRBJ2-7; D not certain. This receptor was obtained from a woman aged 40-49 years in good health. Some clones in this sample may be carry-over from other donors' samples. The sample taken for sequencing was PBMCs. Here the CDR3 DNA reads TGTGCCTGTCTGGGCCTCAACTCCTACGAGCAGTACTTC. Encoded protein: CACLGLNSYEQYF.